This T cell receptor beta chain was documented in a study of T cells after yellow fever vaccination. Study as a whole: SMART-Seq v4 Ultra Low Input served to prepare low-cell-number fractions. Whole-study findings and limits: A limited proportion of clonotypes was detected within both the CD4 and CD8 compartments. Post-booster repertoires again held most primary-vaccination clones (approximately 96% CD4, about 90% CD8).

The 5'RACE template-switching step produced TCR cDNA and added a universal primer site and UMIs. TCRdb re-derived calls from the 5' RACE reads in MiXCR, one entry per CDR3 protein. The sample lists 310,000 or so distinct CDR3 sequences; about 6.6% were seen once. In germline, CDR1 is MNHEY, CDR2 SVGEGT. CDR3 size: 20 residues. V lost 0 bases and J lost 0, with 18 bases in between. This clonotype was found a few times. Its matching antigen is unknown. The TCR comes from a man younger than 35 who received the YFV17D yellow fever vaccine. The genes are TRBV6-2 or TRBV6-3 and TRBJ2-6; TRBD1 is a possible D gene (6 bases). The source material was PBMCs, sampled about 49 days after the first yellow fever vaccination. This chain's CDR3 is CASSYSLNLGASSGANVLTF. CDR3 coding DNA: TGTGCCAGCAGTTACTCACTGAATTTGGGGGCTTCCTCTGGGGCCAACGTCCTGACTTTC.